This T cell receptor (beta chain) comes out of a study of blood T cell repertoires in COVID-19. Whole-study context: Sites in the United States, Italy and Spain provided acute and convalescent COVID-19 samples. The cDNA or gDNA used as material had been derived from T cells, B-cell-depleted T cells, or PBMCs.

This CDR3 has 14 residues. V shed 1 base and J shed 6 bases, with 13 bases lying between them. Germline V gene data show CDR1 as GTSNPN and CDR2 as SVGIG (reference sequence). As originally analysed: Nucleated cell number was recorded as an estimate derived from reference gene primer amplification. The table came from immunoSEQ multiplex PCR; TCRdb's copy has only in-frame clones and leaves some out. V and J calls and clone size come straight from that table; D and trimming were deduced from the DNA. The sample has over 250,000 clones, approximately 87% seen once. The genes are TRBV30 and TRBJ1-5, with D tentatively TRBD1 (6 bases). What was sequenced was peripheral blood. The receptor was derived from a woman aged 35 to 49 who had recovered from COVID-19. The CDR3 DNA is TGTGCCTGGAGTGGGGCAGGGGCCCGTCAGCCCCAGCATTTT. It specifies CAWSGAGARQPQHF.